Shown below are 18 T cell receptor beta chains from a single sample sequenced in a study of T cells in Graves' hyperthyroidism and ophthalmopathy. Using RNA transcripts as the source, TCR beta CDR3 regions were amplified. First-round RT-PCR of the TCR CDR3 relied on the HTBI primer set. In TCRdb, the multiplex PCR reads were re-called with MiXCR into one record per CDR3 protein. The sample records about 560,000 distinct CDR3 sequences, 16% being singletons. Sequencing used blood. All receptors come from a woman aged 18-29 years with Graves' hyperthyroidism.

The chain joins TRBV7-2 to TRBJ2-2; D unclear. V was clipped by 6 bases and J by 7 bases, with 6 bases between them. This CDR3 is built from 11 residues. The germline V gene has CDR1 SGHTA and CDR2 FQGNSA. This chain's CDR3 is CASSWNGELFF. The CDR3 DNA reads as TGTGCCAGCAGTTGGAACGGGGAGCTGTTTTTT.

This clonotype was counted at least ten times. CDR3 sequence reads: CASSDPTDPTNTGELFF. CDR3 coding DNA: TGCGCCAGCAGCGATCCGACGGACCCAACGAACACCGGGGAGCTGTTTTTT. The chain recombines TRBV5-1 with TRBJ2-2; D is uncertain. CDR1 and CDR2 (germline): SGHRS, YFSETQ. The V end lost 4 bases, the J end lost 0 bases, and 16 bases lay between the germline ends. The CDR3 has 17 amino acids.

This clonotype was recorded at least ten times. The chain is built from TRBV7-8 and TRBJ1-2; 7 bases map to TRBD1. Trimming cost V 1 base and J 5 bases; bases outside gene matches: 10. Germline V gene sequence: CDR1 SGHVS, CDR2 FQNEAQ. The CDR3 extends over 16 amino acids. CDR3 coding DNA: TGTGCCAGCAGCTTAGGAGCGGACAGGCAGGGTTATGGCTACACCTTC. This codes for CASSLGADRQGYGYTF.

The chain employs TRBV7-9 and TRBJ2-3; D tentatively reads TRBD1 or TRBD2 (5 bases each). This CDR3 comprises 18 residues. Deletions cut 5 bases from V and 6 bases from J, with 27 bases between. From germline, CDR1 is SEHNR and CDR2 FQNEAQ (reference sequence). For the CDR3, the DNA is TGTGCCAGCAGCAGGATGACAGCCGGGACGAGGCTTGGGGATACGCAGTATTTT. It is translated as CASSRMTAGTRLGDTQYF.

This clonotype turned up a few times. This chain joins TRBV30 and TRBJ1-2; 9 bases map to TRBD1. The CDR3 totals 16 residues. Germline CDR1 reads GTSNPN; CDR2 reads SVGIG (reference sequence). V was pared by 4 bases and J by 5 bases, with 14 bases of the junction left unmatched. CDR3 amino acids: CAWTKRPGQGLYGYTF. CDR3 coding DNA: TGTGCCTGGACCAAGAGACCGGGACAGGGCCTTTATGGCTACACCTTC.

CDR3 coding DNA: TGTGCCAGCAGTTACAACTCTATTCTCAATGAGCAGTTCTTC. Its translation is CASSYNSILNEQFF. V and J are TRBV6-2 or TRBV6-3 and TRBJ2-1; no clear D. Germline V gene data show CDR1 as MNHEY and CDR2 as SVGEGT. With 2 bases removed from V and 6 bases from J, the gap between germline ends came to 11 bases. The CDR3 runs 14 residues.

The V call is TRBV6-4, the J call TRBJ1-6, with D possibly being TRBD1 (5 bases). The CDR3 spans 14 residues. Trimming cost V 3 bases and J 7 bases, with 10 bases left between them. Germline loops: CDR1 MRHNA, CDR2 SNTAGT. CDR3 loop: CASSEWGWNSPLHF. In nucleotides, the CDR3 is TGTGCCAGCAGTGAATGGGGCTGGAATTCACCCCTCCACTTT.

This clonotype was recorded many times. The genes are TRBV18 and TRBJ2-7; the D gene is possibly TRBD2 (7 bases). The CDR3 is 14 amino acids. CDR1 is KGHSH, CDR2 LQKENI, per germline. Between the trimmed V and J ends, which lost 6 bases and 2 bases, there was a span of 14 bases. The CDR3 region is CASSSRGDTYEQYF. DNA of the CDR3: TGTGCCAGCTCTTCACGGGGGGACACCTACGAGCAGTACTTC.

This clonotype occurred many times. The rearrangement joins TRBV7-8 to TRBJ2-7; TRBD2 matches 10 bases. CDR1 SGHVS and CDR2 FQNEAQ come from the germline V gene. V dropped 6 bases and J dropped 5; count of bases not matched to a gene: 1. CDR3 length equals 12 residues. CDR3 amino acids: CASSLAGDEQYF. Written as DNA, the CDR3 is TGTGCCAGCAGTCTAGCGGGAGACGAGCAGTACTTC. Based on the CDR3 plus reference TRBV7-8 and TRBJ2-7, the full variable domain is GAGVSQSPRYKVAKRGQDVALRCDPISGHVSLFWYQQALGQGPEFLTYFQNEAQLDKSGLPSDRFFAERPEGSVSTLKIQRTQQEDSAVYLCASSLAGDEQYFGPGTRLTVT.

The chain joins TRBV10-1 to TRBJ1-1; possibly TRBD1 for D (5 bases). Looked up from germline, CDR1 is WNHNN and CDR2 is SYGVQD (reference sequence). Trimming left V 4 bases short and J 1 base short, with 10 bases between. The CDR3 loop spans 14 amino acids. This CDR3 reads CASSAGTANTEAFF. CDR3 sequence (DNA): TGCGCCAGCAGTGCCGGGACGGCGAACACTGAAGCTTTCTTT.

This clonotype was seen at least ten times. V and J are TRBV7-9 and TRBJ2-1; D call uncertain. Trimming took off 6 bases at V and 9 bases at J, with 12 bases between the two ends. Per the germline V gene, CDR1 is SEHNR and CDR2 is FQNEAQ (reference sequence). The CDR3 runs 12 residues. CDR3 DNA sequence: TGTGCCAGCAGTCCCCCGTTGGCTGAGCAGTTCTTC. Protein: CASSPPLAEQFF.

There are many counts of this clonotype. This chain uses TRBV28 with TRBJ2-1; D remains ambiguous. Germline V gene lookup returns CDR1 MDHEN and CDR2 SYDVKM. The CDR3 length is 13 residues. V lost 3 bases and J 8 bases, leaving 11 bases between the germline ends. This CDR3 reads CASSFRLGHEQFF. CDR3 nucleotides: TGTGCCAGCAGTTTTCGCCTAGGGCATGAGCAGTTCTTC.

The chain recombines TRBV5-4 with TRBJ2-4; D is unresolved. Trimming pared 2 bases from V and 9 bases from J, leaving 12 bases between. This CDR3 contains 13 residues. Germline-derived CDR1 and CDR2 are SGHNT and YYREEE (reference sequence). DNA for the CDR3: TGTGCCAGCAGCTTTGTCGGAATGGCCATTCAGTACTTC. Its protein product is CASSFVGMAIQYF.

This clonotype was picked up many times. The chain uses TRBV27 and TRBJ1-5, with TRBD1 matching over 12 bases. The CDR3 sequence is 15 residues long. The V gene end was trimmed by 5 bases and the J gene end by 5 bases; junction bases not matched to a gene: 4. Germline V CDR1 and CDR2: MNHEY, SMNVEV (reference sequence). CDR3 sequence (DNA): TGTGCCAGCAGTCCCTGGGACAGGGGGCATCAGCCCCAGCATTTT. Encoded protein: CASSPWDRGHQPQHF.

In its sample, this clonotype was seen many times. V gene TRBV29-1 combines with J gene TRBJ1-1; a possible D gene is TRBD1 (5 bases). The V gene's germline CDR1 is SQVTM and CDR2 ANQGSEA. The V end lost 8 bases, the J end lost 6 bases, and 13 bases lay between the germline ends. The CDR3 totals 11 residues. DNA of the CDR3: TGCAGCACTACAGGCTTCGCTGAAGCTTTCTTT. It encodes CSTTGFAEAFF. Together with reference TRBV29-1 and TRBJ1-1, the CDR3 gives the full variable domain: SAVISQKPSRDICQRGTSLTIQCQVDSQVTMMFWYRQQPGQSLTLIATANQGSEATYESGFVIDKFPISRPNLTFSTLTVSNMSPEDSSIYLCSTTGFAEAFFGQGTRLTVV.

The chain is built from TRBV7-6 and TRBJ2-6; D remains ambiguous. The CDR3 totals 16 residues. Germline assignment: CDR1 SGHVS and CDR2 FNYEAQ. Deletions cut 1 base from V and 0 bases from J, with 7 bases between. The CDR3 loop is CASSLEHFSGANVLTF. The CDR3 DNA reads TGTGCCAGCAGCTTAGAACATTTCTCTGGGGCCAACGTCCTGACTTTC.

This clonotype turned up a few times. This chain joins TRBV13 and TRBJ2-7; TRBD1 or TRBD2 may be the D gene (5 bases each). Trimming took 5 bases from V and 9 from J, leaving 26 bases between them. The CDR3 length is 16 residues. The germline gives CDR1 PRHDT, CDR2 FYEKMQ (reference sequence). DNA of the CDR3: TGTGCCAGCAGCCGCCACTCGGGACCCAGCGGCCGAGCGCAGTACTTC. Translation: CASSRHSGPSGRAQYF.

This clonotype was counted a few times. V is TRBV28 and J is TRBJ1-6; no reliable D call. The CDR3 is 15 residues long. The V end was cut by 7 bases, the J end by 7 bases, with 17 bases between. CDR1 and CDR2 from the germline V gene are MDHEN and SYDVKM. CDR3 in amino acids: CASTTPHGSNSPLHF. The CDR3, as DNA: TGTGCCAGCACTACCCCCCACGGATCGAATTCACCCCTCCACTTT.